Sequencing of this T cell receptor (beta chain) was carried out in a study of cytomegalovirus exposure and HLA in healthy donors. The data were produced by immunoSEQ multiplex PCR, yet TCRdb's version contains in-frame clones alone and is incomplete. The sample comprises over 200,000 clones, 90% of which are singletons, and 3.1% rests with the top ten. V was cut by 1 base and J by 2 bases, with 15 bases left in between. CDR1 is SGHDN and CDR2 is FVKESK in the germline V gene. This CDR3 is built from 16 residues. The sequence derives from a woman aged 25 to 39 in good health and CMV-seronegative. The sample was PBMCs. The chain carries TRBV14 and TRBJ2-7; D not resolved. Written as DNA, the CDR3 is TGTGCCAGCAGCCAAGCGATAGGGATTCGTACCTACGAGCAGTACTTC. This codes for CASSQAIGIRTYEQYF.